This T cell receptor beta chain derives from a study of T cells in Graves' hyperthyroidism and ophthalmopathy. In germline, CDR1 is MDHEN, CDR2 SYDVKM. Trimming shortened V by 1 base and J by 2 bases, and 12 bases separated the two germline ends. The CDR3 contains 16 residues. Study findings and constraints: In simple terms, a model built on 13 V-J features told ophthalmopathy apart from stable hyperthyroidism. Blood also held most thyroid clonotypes expanded beyond 0.001.

This clonotype was seen ten or more times. The target antigen is unknown. TCR beta CDR3 regions were amplified from RNA. During a first-round RT-PCR of the TCR CDR3, the HTBI primer set was used. Via MiXCR, TCRdb re-called the multiplex PCR reads, giving one row per CDR3 protein. This sample has more than 300,000 distinct CDR3 sequences, with under 15% found just once. What was sequenced was blood. The origin of this receptor is a woman under 30 with Graves' hyperthyroidism. The V and J genes are TRBV28 and TRBJ2-1, with D perhaps TRBD1 or TRBD2 (5 bases each). The chain's CDR3 is CASSLLGTLPYNEQFF. As DNA, the CDR3 is TGTGCCAGCAGTTTATTAGGGACGCTTCCCTACAATGAGCAGTTCTTC. Supplemented by reference TRBV28 and TRBJ2-1, the full variable domain reads DVKVTQSSRYLVKRTGEKVFLECVQDMDHENMFWYRQDPGLGLRLIYFSYDVKMKEKGDIPEGYSVSREKKERFSLILESASTNQTSMYLCASSLLGTLPYNEQFFGPGTRLTVL.